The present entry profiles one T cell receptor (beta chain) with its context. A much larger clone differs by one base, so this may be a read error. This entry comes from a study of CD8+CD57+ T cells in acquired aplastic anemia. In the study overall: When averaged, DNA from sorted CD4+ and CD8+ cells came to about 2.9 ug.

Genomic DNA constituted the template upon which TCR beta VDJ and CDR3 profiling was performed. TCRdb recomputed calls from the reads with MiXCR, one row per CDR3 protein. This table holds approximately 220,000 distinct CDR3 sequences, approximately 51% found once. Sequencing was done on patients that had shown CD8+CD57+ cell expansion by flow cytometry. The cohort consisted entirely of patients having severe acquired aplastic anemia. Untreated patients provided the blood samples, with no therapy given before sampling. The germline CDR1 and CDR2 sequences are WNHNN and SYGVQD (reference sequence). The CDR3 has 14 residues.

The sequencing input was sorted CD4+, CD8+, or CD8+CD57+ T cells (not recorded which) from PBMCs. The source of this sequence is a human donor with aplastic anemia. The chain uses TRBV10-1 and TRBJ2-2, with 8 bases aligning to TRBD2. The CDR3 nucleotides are TGCGCCAGCAGTGGACACGGGGGGGATCCCGAGCTGTCTTTT. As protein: CASSGHGGDPELSF.